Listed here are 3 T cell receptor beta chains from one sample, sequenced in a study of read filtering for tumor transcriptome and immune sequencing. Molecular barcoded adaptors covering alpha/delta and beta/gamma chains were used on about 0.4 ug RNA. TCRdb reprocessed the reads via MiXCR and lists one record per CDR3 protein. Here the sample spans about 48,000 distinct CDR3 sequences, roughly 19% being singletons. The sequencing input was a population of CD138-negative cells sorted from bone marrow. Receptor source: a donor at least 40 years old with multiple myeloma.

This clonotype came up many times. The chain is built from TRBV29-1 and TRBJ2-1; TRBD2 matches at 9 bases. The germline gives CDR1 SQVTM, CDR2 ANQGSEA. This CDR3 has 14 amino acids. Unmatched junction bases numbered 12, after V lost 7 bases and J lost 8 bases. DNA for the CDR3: TGCAGCGCCTCCGGGAGCGGGAGGATCTATGAGCAGTTCTTC. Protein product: CSASGSGRIYEQFF.

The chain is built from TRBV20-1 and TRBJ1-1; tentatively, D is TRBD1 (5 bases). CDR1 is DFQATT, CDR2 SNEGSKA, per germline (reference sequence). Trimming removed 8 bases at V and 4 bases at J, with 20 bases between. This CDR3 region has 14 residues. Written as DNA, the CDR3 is TGCAGTCCGCTAGACTGGGGCCAGCCCACTGAAGCTTTCTTT. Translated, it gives CSPLDWGQPTEAFF.

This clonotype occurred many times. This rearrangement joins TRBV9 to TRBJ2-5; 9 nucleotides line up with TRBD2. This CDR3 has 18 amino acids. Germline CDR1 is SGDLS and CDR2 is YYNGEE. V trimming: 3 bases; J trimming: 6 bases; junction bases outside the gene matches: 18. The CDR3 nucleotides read TGTGCCAGCAGCGCCTCCGCCGGGACTAGCCGCGGGTTGCAGACCCAGTACTTC. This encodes CASSASAGTSRGLQTQYF.